This TCR beta chain was documented in a study of T cells of healthy individuals. The CDR3 extends over 13 amino acids. Germline lookup yields CDR1 LNHDA and CDR2 SQIVND (reference sequence). With 6 bases removed from V and 3 bases from J, the gap between germline ends came to 12 bases. TCRdb redid the calling of the 5' RACE reads with MiXCR, one entry per CDR3 protein. Of fewer than 70,000 distinct CDR3 sequences listed, under 15% were seen once; the top ten hold 16%. This clonotype has more than one count but fewer than ten. This receptor was identified in a human donor in good health. This sequence joins TRBV19 and TRBJ2-7; D gene uncertain. The CDR3, as DNA: TGTGCCAGTAGCCCCTCAGCAGGCTACGAGCAGTACTTC. This sequence encodes CASSPSAGYEQYF.